These 9 T cell receptor beta chains originate from one sample sequenced in a study of PD-L1 blockade in urothelial cancer. The time point: pretreatment peripheral blood. The table came from immunoSEQ multiplex PCR; TCRdb's copy has only in-frame clones and leaves some out. The table has around 35,000 clones, around 82% seen once. Sample: PBMCs, taken around atezolizumab (anti-PD-L1) treatment. The receptors were sampled from a man aged 60 to 69 with urothelial cancer.

V usage is TRBV18 and J usage is TRBJ1-1; D possibly corresponds to TRBD1 (6 bases). Trimming stripped 3 bases from V and 2 bases from J, with 16 bases between. CDR1 is KGHSH, CDR2 LQKENI, per germline. This CDR3 region has 16 residues. The CDR3 reads CASSPHRLDSNTEAFF. DNA for the CDR3: TGTGCCAGCTCACCCCACCGCCTGGACAGTAACACTGAAGCTTTCTTT.

The V and J genes are TRBV6-1 and TRBJ1-6; 10 nucleotides agree with TRBD1. Germline V gene data show CDR1 as MNHNS and CDR2 as SASEGT. V lost 6 bases to trimming and J lost 7 bases; unmatched junction nucleotides: 6. The CDR3 length is 15 residues. CDR3 sequence reads: CASSERTGGNSPLHF. The CDR3 DNA follows: TGTGCCAGCAGCGAGCGGACAGGGGGGAATTCACCCCTCCACTTT.

This clone was counted a few times. This rearrangement joins TRBV19 to TRBJ1-5, with 8 bases lining up with TRBD1. Unmatched junction bases numbered 9, after V lost 9 bases and J lost 2 bases. Germline CDR1 is LNHDA and CDR2 is SQIVND (reference sequence). The length of the CDR3 is 15 residues. The CDR3 region has the DNA TGTGCCAGCAGACAGGGGTTTGTCGGCAATCAGCCCCAGCATTTT. This codes for CASRQGFVGNQPQHF.

The rearrangement uses TRBV5-1 and TRBJ2-5, with 9 bases lining up with TRBD2. The ends lost 1 base at V and 4 bases at J; junction bases unmatched: 8. Germline lookup yields CDR1 SGHRS and CDR2 YFSETQ. The CDR3 totals 16 residues. CDR3 sequence: CASSLLAGGEGETQYF. Here the CDR3 DNA reads TGCGCCAGCAGCTTGTTGGCGGGAGGGGAAGGAGAGACCCAGTACTTC.

This clone was counted a single time. CDR3 sequence (DNA): TGTGCCAGCAGTTCGGCACAGGGGGCATGGTACACCTTC. As protein: CASSSAQGAWYTF. The chain employs TRBV6-5 and TRBJ1-2; 9 positions agree with TRBD1. The V gene's germline CDR1 is MNHEY and CDR2 SVGAGI. J was trimmed by 11 bases and V by 4 bases; bases with no gene match: 8. The CDR3 is made up of 13 amino acids.

V gene TRBV7-9 combines with J gene TRBJ2-7, with 7 bases identical to TRBD2. Germline V gives CDR1 SEHNR, CDR2 FQNEAQ (reference sequence). The CDR3 is made up of 13 amino acids. Losses at the gene ends were 5 bases for V and 3 bases for J; bases not matched to a gene: 4. This chain's CDR3 is CASSLRTSYEQYF. For the CDR3, the DNA is TGTGCCAGCAGCCTTCGGACTAGCTACGAGCAGTACTTC.

The chain recombines TRBV5-1 with TRBJ2-3, with D perhaps matching TRBD2 (7 bases). CDR3 length equals 15 residues. V dropped 4 bases and J dropped 2 bases, with 14 bases sitting between them. In germline, CDR1 is SGHRS, CDR2 YFSETQ. The DNA for the CDR3 is TGCGCCAGCAGCCAAGGGGGGGGGCTCACAGATACGCAGTATTTT. Translated: CASSQGGGLTDTQYF.

This chain uses TRBV5-1 with TRBJ2-7, with TRBD1 matching 7 bases. There are 13 residues in the CDR3. Germline V lookup: CDR1 SGHRS, CDR2 YFSETQ. Trimming took 2 bases from V and 6 from J; bases not matched to a gene: 5. This CDR3 is CASSFGQGVEQYF. Here the CDR3 DNA reads TGCGCCAGCAGCTTTGGGCAGGGGGTCGAGCAGTACTTC.

This chain uses TRBV28 with TRBJ1-4; perhaps TRBD1 as D (5 bases). The V end lost 6 bases, the J end lost 0 bases, and 11 bases lay between the germline ends. CDR1 MDHEN and CDR2 SYDVKM come from the germline V gene. This CDR3 has 15 residues. CDR3 region: CASSPGGATNEKLFF. In DNA, the CDR3 is TGTGCCAGCAGCCCCGGGGGTGCAACTAATGAAAAACTGTTTTTT.